This TCR beta chain was recorded in a study of CD8+CD57+ T cells in acquired aplastic anemia. This clonotype was counted at least ten times. The TCR beta profiling, which covered VDJ combination and CDR3 sequence, was carried out using genomic DNA as the template. TCRdb re-called the reads with MiXCR, one entry per CDR3 protein. The sample carries roughly 130,000 distinct CDR3 sequences, 48% recorded once. The CDR3 extends over 18 amino acids. Germline-derived CDR1 and CDR2 are MGHRA and YSYEKL. V gave up 5 bases and J gave up 5 bases; unmatched junction bases: 20. The source is a human donor in good health, serving as a control. The sample consisted of sorted CD4+, CD8+, or CD8+CD57+ T cells (not recorded which) from PBMCs. The gene calls are TRBV4-1 and TRBJ1-2; 7 nucleotides line up with TRBD1. This CDR3 is CASSSRSTRTGQPYGYTF. In nucleotides, the CDR3 is TGCGCCAGCAGCTCTCGCTCAACCCGGACAGGCCAACCTTATGGCTACACCTTC.